The entry below describes one T cell receptor beta chain. The data originate from a study of blood T cell repertoires in COVID-19. CDR1 and CDR2 from the germline V gene are MNHEY and SVGAGI. CDR3 length: 13 amino acids. V was shortened by 3 bases and J by 7 bases, with 9 bases between the two germline ends. TCRdb's table, derived via immunoSEQ multiplex PCR, lists solely in-frame clones and lacks some. This sample has about 170,000 clones; about four fifths occur once, and the top ten carry around 2.9%. This chain uses TRBV6-5 with TRBJ1-4; unclear D gene. Input material: peripheral blood. The TCR originated in a woman aged 80 or over with COVID-19, enrolled during active disease. In DNA form, the CDR3 reads TGTGCCAGCAGTTATGACATTTCTGAAAAACTGTTTTTT. Translation: CASSYDISEKLFF.